This T cell receptor beta chain was observed in a study of blood T cell repertoires in COVID-19. Overall study context: Samples of COVID-19 (acute and convalescent) were obtained from the United States, Italy and Spain. In each case, the material was cDNA or gDNA derived from T cells, B-cell-depleted T cells, or PBMCs.

Those enrolled in Seattle joined during active infection and were followed longitudinally afterward. Authors' data handling: Amplification from reference gene primers served as the basis for estimated nucleated cell counts. The protocol was immunoSEQ multiplex PCR, while the TCRdb copy is restricted to in-frame clones and leaves out a portion. V, J and clone size were drawn from that table, and D and trimming were deduced from the DNA. The data hold some 290,000 clones, with less than 90% observed a single time. Germline V gene sequence: CDR1 MNHEY, CDR2 SMNVEV (reference sequence). The CDR3 is 16 residues long. Deletions cut 5 bases from V and 3 bases from J, with 20 bases between.

The sample consisted of peripheral blood. This chain connects TRBV27 to TRBJ2-7; weak D call: TRBD2 (7 bases). The receptor's source is a woman aged 30 to 39 with COVID-19, enrolled during active disease. The CDR3 DNA sequence: TGTGCCAGCAGTCCCCTCCGGGGGGCCACACGCTACGAGCAGTACTTC. It codes for CASSPLRGATRYEQYF.